The TCR beta chain under discussion was sequenced for a study of OX40 agonist ivuxolimab in advanced cancers. With regard to the full study: The costimulatory receptor OX40 (CD134) was targeted by ivuxolimab, a fully human IgG2 agonistic monoclonal antibody. The paper reports the monotherapy dose-escalation portion (N of about 54 patients) of the phase I ivuxolimab trial. Partial responses occurred in three dose-escalation patients: two with cutaneous melanoma and one with hepatocellular carcinoma. Prior anti-PD-1, anti-PD-L1 or anti-CTLA-4 therapy was permitted, and checkpoint inhibitors had been received by roughly two fifths of dose-escalation patients. Intravenous ivuxolimab was administered to patients every 2 weeks at six dose levels: 0.01, 0.1, 0.3, 1.5, 3 and 10 mg/kg. Of the roughly 53 patients in dose escalation, about 20 had hepatocellular carcinoma, some 15 had melanoma, 9 had renal cell carcinoma and 9 had head and neck cancer. Peripheral TCRbeta sequencing aimed to test whether ivuxolimab altered TCR sequence diversity and caused clonal T-cell expansion. A male proportion of roughly 80% and a mean age of about 60 years, ranging from roughly 23 to 90, were recorded for the dose-escalation cohort.

The trial excluded patients who had a history of autoimmune disease or were on systemic immunosuppression. Peripheral blood for TCR sequencing was collected from all dose cohorts at baseline, on cycle 4 day 1, and on cycle 7 day 1. Samples were obtained from an open-label, multicenter, first-in-human phase I dose-escalation trial of ivuxolimab. Adults with locally advanced or metastatic melanoma, renal cell, hepatocellular, or head and neck squamous cell carcinoma were enrolled in the trial. CD4+ and CD8+ T cells were sorted separately from peripheral blood before TCR sequencing. A word on this clone: Which antigen it targets is not known. Base qualities are not recorded, but no much larger clone differs from it by a single base.

The CDR3 contains 11 residues, cysteine and phenylalanine counted. CDR3 DNA only is kept here, 33 bases in frame from base 1. The germline V gene encodes CDR1 SGHTA and CDR2 FQGNSA. V and J lose 5 bases and 9 bases, and a span of 8 bases separates them. Genomic DNA was isolated from the sorted cells so that the TCRbeta CDR3 region could be sequenced. TCRbeta CDR3 regions were sequenced using the immunoSEQ Assay. TCRdb carries this immuneACCESS record with in-frame sequences only. Its versions omit some clonotypes, under half of them owing to an unresolved V gene in the studies checked, with the rest unexplained. The sample yields about 80,000 clones; approximately 82% were counted once. Around 0.8% of the sample is taken by the ten largest. General conclusions and limits of the study: Low levels of normalized T-cell clonal expansion were also seen in some nonresponding patients. Partial responders in the 0.1-3.0 mg/kg groups had among the lowest normalized peripheral clonal expansion, especially among CD8+ T cells. After ivuxolimab, CD8+ T cells had more expanded clones than CD4+ T cells on average. Clonal expansion of both CD4+ and CD8+ blood T cells was observed from baseline to week 6 at doses 0.1 to 3.0 mg/kg. Antigen specificity was not determined for the clonally expanded peripheral T cells.

The sequence came from an adult with an advanced solid tumor such as melanoma, head and neck, liver or kidney cancer. Specimen: CD4+ or CD8+ T cells sorted from blood, collected in a trial of the OX40 agonist ivuxolimab. The chain is assembled from TRBV7-2 and TRBJ1-5; no D gene can be assigned with confidence. The base sequence is TGTGCCAGCAGCGCCGGAGGGCCCCAGCATTTT. This yields the protein CASSAGGPQHF.